This TCR beta chain was recovered during a study of blood T cell repertoires in COVID-19. Repertoires were generated with immunoSEQ multiplex PCR, while TCRdb's copy carries only in-frame clones and drops some. The table records some 160,000 clones, about four fifths of them present only once. The ends lost 3 bases at V and 6 bases at J; junction bases unmatched: 9. CDR3 length equals 15 residues. CDR1 and CDR2 (germline): SGHTA, FQGNSA. The source of this sequence is a man aged 65-85 years who had recovered from COVID-19. Sequenced input: peripheral blood. J is TRBJ2-3 and V is TRBV7-2, with TRBD2 identical over 7 bases. The CDR3 DNA sequence: TGTGCCAGCAGCTTCGGTGGGAGGGAAGGGGATACGCAGTATTTT. This encodes CASSFGGREGDTQYF.